The 25 T cell receptor beta chains presented below share a single source sample, sequenced in a study of T cell changes during pregnancy in multiple sclerosis. TCRdb's copy holds only in-frame clones and misses some; the assay was immunoSEQ multiplex PCR. The sample records under 80,000 clones, under 95% being singletons. The specimen was CD4+ T cells from peripheral blood mononuclear cells, collected in the second trimester of pregnancy. The receptors originated from a female donor with multiple sclerosis, enrolled in a pregnancy study.

The gene calls are TRBV11-3 and TRBJ1-1; a possible D gene is TRBD1 (5 bases). Between the trimmed V and J ends, which lost 7 bases and 2 bases, there was a span of 8 bases. CDR3 length equals 12 residues. The germline V gene has CDR1 SGHNT and CDR2 YENEEA. Here the CDR3 reads CASKRGNTEAFF. The CDR3 DNA sequence: TGTGCCAGCAAGCGGGGCAACACTGAAGCTTTCTTT.

The V call is TRBV28, the J call TRBJ1-2; no definite D call. The CDR3 runs to 14 residues. V was clipped by 5 bases and J by 0 bases, with 10 bases between them. Germline CDR1 reads MDHEN; CDR2 reads SYDVKM. This CDR3 is CASSASGTNYGYTF. As DNA, the CDR3 is TGTGCCAGCAGTGCCTCGGGGACTAACTATGGCTACACCTTC.

The J gene is TRBJ2-1, the V gene TRBV28; 13 bases fit TRBD2. Germline lookup yields CDR1 MDHEN and CDR2 SYDVKM. The CDR3 runs 18 residues. V lost 5 bases and J lost 0; bases outside the gene matches: 7. CDR3 in amino acids: CASSKGLAGSPSYNEQFF. CDR3 nucleotides: TGTGCCAGCAGTAAGGGACTAGCGGGATCCCCCTCCTACAATGAGCAGTTCTTC.

The chain joins TRBV6-1 to TRBJ2-3; D remains unclear. This CDR3 has 13 amino acids. Germline V gene sequence: CDR1 MNHNS, CDR2 SASEGT. The V gene lost 4 bases and the J gene lost 4 bases, with 9 bases spanning the gap. The chain's CDR3 is CASSGGFADTQYF. The CDR3 DNA is TGTGCCAGCAGTGGAGGATTTGCAGATACGCAGTATTTT.

In this sample, this clone turned up once. The chain's CDR3 is CASRAETYEQYF. The CDR3 coding sequence is TGTGCCAGCAGAGCGGAGACCTACGAGCAGTACTTC. V gene TRBV2 combines with J gene TRBJ2-7; D may be TRBD2 (5 bases). Germline CDR1 reads SNHLY; CDR2 reads FYNNEI. The germline V and J ends were trimmed by 6 bases and 2 bases, with 8 bases remaining between them. The CDR3 extends over 12 amino acids.

This chain connects TRBV30 to TRBJ2-1; 10 bases map to TRBD2. Germline V lookup: CDR1 GTSNPN, CDR2 SVGIG (reference sequence). CDR3 size: 15 residues. Losses at the gene ends were 0 bases for V and 7 bases for J; bases not matched to a gene: 6. The CDR3 DNA is TGTGCCTGGAGTGTAACTAGCGGGATTCGGAATGAGCAGTTCTTC. This translates into CAWSVTSGIRNEQFF.

CDR3 region: CASATTGPPQETQYF. DNA of the CDR3: TGCGCCAGCGCCACGACAGGGCCTCCACAAGAGACCCAGTACTTC. The chain recombines TRBV5-1 with TRBJ2-5, with 7 bases matching TRBD1. The germline CDR1 and CDR2 sequences are SGHRS and YFSETQ. V lost 7 bases, J lost 2 bases, and 11 bases stayed unmatched. The CDR3 has 15 amino acids.

CDR3 nucleotide sequence: TGTGCCAGCTCACCACCGTCGGGGGGAGAAGAAAAACTGTTTTTT. Its translation: CASSPPSGGEEKLFF. This rearrangement joins TRBV18 to TRBJ1-4; D is perhaps TRBD1 (5 bases). The CDR3 runs to 15 residues. The germline V gene encodes CDR1 KGHSH and CDR2 LQKENI. With 0 bases removed from V and 8 bases from J, the gap between germline ends came to 13 bases.

The chain uses TRBV11-3 and TRBJ2-1, with D tentatively TRBD2 (5 bases). From germline, CDR1 is SGHNT and CDR2 YENEEA. The CDR3 totals 14 residues. V was pared by 3 bases and J by 5 bases, with 11 bases between. CDR3 region: CASSFAGLNNEQFF. The CDR3 bases are TGTGCCAGCAGCTTCGCAGGACTTAACAATGAGCAGTTCTTC.

This clone was recorded once. V and J are TRBV5-1 and TRBJ2-1; 10 nucleotides match TRBD2. Losses at the gene ends were 3 bases for V and 0 bases for J; bases not matched to a gene: 12. The CDR3 loop spans 19 amino acids. Germline V lookup: CDR1 SGHRS, CDR2 YFSETQ. The CDR3 DNA follows: TGCGCCAGCAGCTCCGGAGCTGGAAGCGGGGGGGGCTCCTACAATGAGCAGTTCTTC. This encodes CASSSGAGSGGGSYNEQFF.

The gene calls are TRBV11-2 and TRBJ2-3, with 10 bases lining up with TRBD2. Germline V gene lookup returns CDR1 SGHAT and CDR2 FQNNGV. Germline trimming cut 8 bases from V and 6 bases from J; bases unmatched to any gene: 2. There are 12 residues in the CDR3. The CDR3 DNA follows: TGTGCCAGCCGTAGCGGGGGGGATACGCAGTATTTT. Its protein product is CASRSGGDTQYF.

The chain has TRBV7-2 and TRBJ1-2; weak D call: TRBD1 (6 bases). The germline CDR1 and CDR2 sequences are SGHTA and FQGNSA. Trimming removed 1 base at V and 5 bases at J, with 20 bases between. The CDR3 consists of 17 residues. The CDR3 reads CASSLDPTAGRGYGYTF. CDR3 coding DNA: TGTGCCAGCAGCTTAGATCCCACGGCAGGGAGGGGGTATGGCTACACCTTC.

The chain is built from TRBV7-7 and TRBJ2-5; D gene unclear. The germline V gene encodes CDR1 SSHAT and CDR2 FNYEAQ (reference sequence). The V gene lost 2 bases and the J gene lost 5 bases, with 6 bases spanning the gap. This CDR3 is 12 amino acids long. Here the CDR3 DNA reads TGTGCCAGCAGCTTACTCGGGGAGACCCAGTACTTC. Its translation: CASSLLGETQYF.

This chain links TRBV27 with TRBJ2-2, with 8 bases lining up with TRBD1. The CDR3 covers 15 residues. V lost 5 bases to trimming and J lost 3 bases; unmatched junction nucleotides: 5. Germline V gene data show CDR1 as MNHEY and CDR2 as SMNVEV (reference sequence). The CDR3 bases are TGTGCCAGCAGTCCACGGGACAGGCACACCGGGGAGCTGTTTTTT. Its translation is CASSPRDRHTGELFF.

The CDR3 here is CASSQGGGARGDYTF. The CDR3 DNA follows: TGCGCCAGCAGCCAAGGTGGGGGGGCACGGGGAGACTACACCTTC. The V and J genes are TRBV4-1 and TRBJ1-2; D possibly corresponds to TRBD1 (6 bases). The V end was cut by 1 base, the J end by 10 bases, with 19 bases between. The V gene's germline CDR1 is MGHRA and CDR2 YSYEKL. CDR3 length: 15 amino acids.

This chain joins TRBV18 and TRBJ1-6; a possible D gene is TRBD1 (6 bases). Trimming shortened V by 0 bases and J by 10 bases, and 13 bases separated the two germline ends. The CDR3 runs to 15 residues. Germline V lookup: CDR1 KGHSH, CDR2 LQKENI. The CDR3 region is CASSPPTGPGSPLHF. CDR3 coding DNA: TGTGCCAGCTCACCACCTACAGGGCCGGGATCACCCCTCCACTTT.

The rearrangement links TRBV7-9 to TRBJ1-6; 7 bases align to TRBD1. V was clipped by 3 bases and J by 0 bases; unmatched bases: 11. Germline V CDR1 and CDR2: SEHNR, FQNEAQ (reference sequence). The CDR3 extends over 19 amino acids. For the CDR3, the DNA is TGTGCCAGCAGCTTCGACAGGGCCAGAGTGGTCTCCTATAATTCACCCCTCCACTTT. Translating gives CASSFDRARVVSYNSPLHF.

This chain uses TRBV7-2 with TRBJ2-1; 8 bases map to TRBD2. The junction had 15 bases not matched to a gene; V was cut back by 4 bases and J by 4 bases. The CDR3 consists of 18 residues. The germline V gene encodes CDR1 SGHTA and CDR2 FQGNSA. The CDR3 coding sequence is TGTGCCAGCAGCTCGTTCGGCGGGGGGAAAGATCGTTACAATGAGCAGTTCTTC. Translation: CASSSFGGGKDRYNEQFF.

V is TRBV4-2 and J is TRBJ2-3; 7 bases agree with TRBD2. V was clipped by 1 base and J by 2 bases; unmatched bases: 9. Germline V lookup: CDR1 LGHNA, CDR2 YNFKEQ. CDR3 size: 17 residues. The CDR3 bases are TGTGCCAGCAGCCAAGGGGGGGGTTTGCAGACCACAGATACGCAGTATTTT. Translating gives CASSQGGGLQTTDTQYF.

The CDR3 DNA reads TGTGCCAGCAGTTCACAGGATGAGAGGACTGAAGCTTTCTTT. Encoded protein: CASSSQDERTEAFF. J is TRBJ1-1 and V is TRBV7-9, with D possibly TRBD1 on 5 matching bases. V lost 6 bases, J lost 5 bases, and 16 bases lay in between. Germline CDR1 SEHNR, CDR2 FQNEAQ (reference sequence). The CDR3 has 14 amino acids.

The chain uses TRBV28 and TRBJ2-7; 7 nucleotides match TRBD2. Germline CDR1 reads MDHEN; CDR2 reads SYDVKM. V lost 6 bases to trimming and J lost 1 base; unmatched junction nucleotides: 3. CDR3 length: 13 residues. The CDR3 here is CASSDSGSYEQYF. Written as DNA, the CDR3 is TGTGCCAGCAGCGATAGCGGGTCCTACGAGCAGTACTTC.

The gene calls are TRBV29-1 and TRBJ2-2; 12 nucleotides agree with TRBD2. CDR1 and CDR2 from the germline V gene are SQVTM and ANQGSEA. The CDR3 extends over 15 amino acids. V trimming: 4 bases; J trimming: 6 bases; junction bases outside the gene matches: 6. DNA of the CDR3: TGCAGCGTTGTCTATCTAGCGGGAGGGCCCGGGGAGCTGTTTTTT. It yields the protein CSVVYLAGGPGELFF.

This clone was counted a single time. The V and J genes are TRBV27 and TRBJ2-7, with TRBD2 matching 8 bases. V lost 2 bases and J lost 0; bases outside the gene matches: 3. CDR3 length equals 15 residues. Germline values: CDR1 MNHEY, CDR2 SMNVEV (reference sequence). CDR3 DNA: TGTGCCAGCAGTTTAGCGGGAGGTGTCTCCTACGAGCAGTACTTC. Its protein is CASSLAGGVSYEQYF.

In nucleotides, the CDR3 is TGCAGCGGGGGAAGCGGCACTAGCTCCTACAATGAGCAGTTCTTC. Its translation: CSGGSGTSSYNEQFF. V is TRBV29-1 and J is TRBJ2-1; possible D gene TRBD2, 5 bases. Trimming took 7 bases from V and 0 from J, leaving 16 bases between them. The germline V gene has CDR1 SQVTM and CDR2 ANQGSEA. This CDR3 region has 15 residues.

The rearrangement joins TRBV4-2 to TRBJ2-1; tentatively, D is TRBD2 (6 bases). Germline CDR1 and CDR2: LGHNA and YNFKEQ. Trimming removed 4 bases from V and 11 bases from J, with 15 bases in between. This CDR3 has 13 amino acids. Written as DNA, the CDR3 is TGTGCCAGCAGCCCAAGACCGCGGGATCAGCAGTTCTTC. As protein: CASSPRPRDQQFF.